These T cell receptor beta chains were read from a single sample in a study of shared clonotypes between healthy human individuals. Libraries were prepared by immunoSEQ multiplex PCR; TCRdb keeps only in-frame clonotypes and omits some of them. The sample has 1.5 million to 2.5 million clones; about 94% are singletons. Sample: naive CD8+ T cells sorted from blood. The receptors shown here come from a man between 18 and 29 years old in good health. Each CDR3 is given with its conserved first and last residue. D genes are given only for firm matches. Clone size, where shown, is once, few, many, or a class for clones that have expanded.

CDR3 protein	CDR3 DNA	D gene	J gene	clone size	V gene
CASSTGQGTDTQYF	TGTGCCAGCAGCACCGGACAGGGGACAGATACGCAGTATTTT	TRBD1	TRBJ2-3	NA	TRBV9
CAGGRGSDTEAFF	TGTGCAGGAGGGAGGGGCTCGGACACTGAAGCTTTCTTT	NA	TRBJ1-1	NA	TRBV6-1
CASSLEGSGVADTQYF	TGCGCCAGCAGCTTGGAGGGTAGCGGGGTAGCAGATACGCAGTATTTT	TRBD2	TRBJ2-3	NA	TRBV5-1
CASSFSSGGDPSTDTQYF	TGTGCCAGCAGTTTCTCTAGCGGGGGGGACCCTAGCACAGATACGCAGTATTTT	TRBD2	TRBJ2-3	NA	TRBV28
CASSQVQRGGLEDTQYF	TGCGCCAGCAGCCAAGTTCAGCGGGGGGGCCTAGAGGATACGCAGTATTTT	TRBD2	TRBJ2-3	NA	TRBV4-1
CASSASGGMNTEAFF	TGTGCCAGCAGTGCCTCGGGGGGGATGAACACTGAAGCTTTCTTT	NA	TRBJ1-1	NA	TRBV6-5
CASSLYGSSYEQYF	TGTGCCAGCAGCTTGTACGGGAGCTCCTACGAGCAGTACTTC	NA	TRBJ2-7	NA	TRBV5-5
CASSIYTSEFQPQHF	TGTGCCAGTAGTATTTATACCAGTGAGTTCCAGCCCCAGCATTTT	NA	TRBJ1-5	few	TRBV19
CASSSTGGFDEQYF	TGTGCCAGCAGCTCGACAGGGGGCTTCGACGAGCAGTACTTC	TRBD1	TRBJ2-7	NA	TRBV7-9
CASSSLVGGVGRRDGYTF	TGTGCCAGCAGTTCCTTGGTGGGGGGTGTTGGCCGTCGGGATGGCTACACCTTC	NA	TRBJ1-2	NA	TRBV27
CASSEGQGLGTDTQYF	TGTGCCAGCAGTGAAGGGCAGGGACTCGGCACAGATACGCAGTATTTT	NA	TRBJ2-3	NA	TRBV2
CASSYWVAEGYEQYF	TGTGCCAGCAGTTACTGGGTTGCGGAGGGGTACGAGCAGTACTTC	NA	TRBJ2-7	NA	TRBV6-5
CASSMSRSYGYTF	TGTGCCAGCAGTATGAGCCGGAGCTATGGCTACACCTTC	NA	TRBJ1-2	few	TRBV11-2
CASSSEEGPTSYEQYF	TGTGCCAGCAGCTCCGAAGAGGGGCCAACCTCCTACGAGCAGTACTTC	NA	TRBJ2-7	NA	TRBV7-8
CAWSQGNPDTQYF	TGTGCCTGGAGTCAGGGGAACCCAGATACGCAGTATTTT	NA	TRBJ2-3	NA	TRBV30
CASSSRLAGQETQYF	TGTGCCAGCAGCTCAAGACTAGCGGGTCAAGAGACCCAGTACTTC	TRBD2	TRBJ2-5	NA	TRBV2
CASSDRQGQETQYF	TGTGCCAGCAGTGACCGACAGGGGCAAGAGACCCAGTACTTC	TRBD1	TRBJ2-5	NA	TRBV6-1
CASSFGTVEGDTEAFF	TGTGCCAGCAGTTTTGGGACGGTAGAAGGGGACACTGAAGCTTTCTTT	NA	TRBJ1-1	NA	TRBV28
CASSQANQPQHF	TGTGCCAGCAGCCAGGCTAATCAGCCCCAGCATTTT	NA	TRBJ1-5	NA	TRBV5-4
CASSVDGGGTYNEQFF	TGTGCCAGCAGCGTAGACGGCGGGGGCACCTACAATGAGCAGTTCTTC	NA	TRBJ2-1	NA	TRBV9
CASSLGGQGVYEQYF	TGTGCCAGCAGTTTAGGGGGACAGGGGGTTTACGAGCAGTACTTC	TRBD1	TRBJ2-7	once	TRBV28
CASSWSEGASTDTQYF	TGTGCCAGCAGCTGGTCCGAGGGAGCTAGCACAGATACGCAGTATTTT	NA	TRBJ2-3	NA	TRBV13
CASSELNTEAFF	TGTGCCAGCAGTGAACTGAACACTGAAGCTTTCTTT	NA	TRBJ1-1	NA	TRBV6-1
CASSTLTTDTQYF	TGTGCCAGCAGCACCTTAACCACAGATACGCAGTATTTT	NA	TRBJ2-3	NA	TRBV13
CASSTGVSEQYF	TGTGCCAGCAGTACCGGAGTCTCCGAGCAGTACTTC	NA	TRBJ2-7	NA	TRBV7-9
CASRSGLAVGNEQFF	TGTGCCAGCAGATCAGGACTAGCTGTCGGCAATGAGCAGTTCTTC	TRBD2	TRBJ2-1	NA	TRBV7-8
CASSFYGQGPYNEQFF	TGTGCCAGCAGTTTCTACGGACAGGGTCCCTACAATGAGCAGTTCTTC	TRBD1	TRBJ2-1	NA	TRBV27
CASSPTGTGGSPLHF	TGTGCCAGCAGCCCTACCGGGACAGGCGGTTCACCCCTCCACTTT	TRBD1	TRBJ1-6	NA	TRBV28
CASSGTRQGPYEQYF	TGTGCCAGCTCCGGGACCCGACAGGGCCCCTACGAGCAGTACTTC	TRBD1	TRBJ2-7	NA	TRBV18
CASSLVGLAVSTDTQYF	TGTGCCAGCAGCTTAGTGGGACTAGCGGTTAGCACAGATACGCAGTATTTT	TRBD2	TRBJ2-3	NA	TRBV11-2
CASSQDKVVWDTQYF	TGCGCCAGCAGCCAAGACAAAGTGGTGTGGGATACGCAGTATTTT	NA	TRBJ2-3	NA	TRBV4-3
CASGEGANQPQHF	TGTGCCAGCGGCGAGGGGGCCAATCAGCCCCAGCATTTT	TRBD1	TRBJ1-5	NA	TRBV7-9
CASSPTFSGELFF	TGTGCCAGCAGCCCCACCTTTTCCGGGGAGCTGTTTTTT	NA	TRBJ2-2	NA	TRBV5-6
CASRLDSDEQYF	TGTGCCAGCAGGTTAGACAGCGACGAGCAGTACTTC	NA	TRBJ2-7	NA	TRBV5-4
CASSLEFAEETQYF	TGCGCCAGCAGCTTGGAGTTTGCCGAAGAGACCCAGTACTTC	NA	TRBJ2-5	NA	TRBV5-1
CASSLGFRGGADTQYF	TGTGCCAGCAGTTTGGGATTCAGGGGAGGAGCAGATACGCAGTATTTT	NA	TRBJ2-3	once	TRBV28
CAWRGGTASNQPQHF	TGTGCCTGGAGGGGAGGGACAGCAAGCAATCAGCCCCAGCATTTT	TRBD1	TRBJ1-5	NA	TRBV30
CATSTGTNTEAFF	TGTGCCACCAGCACAGGGACGAACACTGAAGCTTTCTTT	NA	TRBJ1-1	once	TRBV15
CASRGGAPGEFF	TGTGCCAGCAGAGGGGGGGCCCCCGGAGAGTTCTTT	NA	TRBJ1-1	NA	TRBV5-4
CASSEVLINEQFF	TGTGCCAGCAGCGAGGTCCTAATCAATGAGCAGTTCTTC	NA	TRBJ2-1	once	TRBV2
CASSPGQAPSYEQYF	TGTGCCAGCAGCCCGGGACAGGCGCCCTCCTACGAGCAGTACTTC	TRBD1	TRBJ2-7	NA	TRBV5-5
CASSNPREQGYYNEQFF	TGTGCCAGCAGCAATCCCCGAGAACAGGGGTACTACAATGAGCAGTTCTTC	TRBD1	TRBJ2-1	NA	TRBV14
CASSSTGGGNTIYF	TGTGCCAGCAGCTCGACAGGGGGCGGAAACACCATATATTTT	TRBD1	TRBJ1-3	NA	TRBV7-9
CASSNRGTADNEQFF	TGTGCCAGCAGTAACCGGGGGACAGCCGACAATGAGCAGTTCTTC	NA	TRBJ2-1	NA	TRBV6-6
CAISEIVGVEQETQYF	TGTGCCATCAGTGAGATCGTCGGGGTCGAGCAAGAGACCCAGTACTTC	NA	TRBJ2-5	NA	TRBV10-3
CASSRDREVTEAFF	TGTGCCAGCAGCCGGGACAGGGAAGTCACTGAAGCTTTCTTT	TRBD1	TRBJ1-1	NA	TRBV6-5
CASSEGYEQYF	TGTGCCAGTAGTGAGGGTTACGAGCAGTACTTC	NA	TRBJ2-7	NA	TRBV19
CASSSARQGNYGYTF	TGTGCCAGCAGTTCCGCCAGACAGGGGAACTATGGCTACACCTTC	TRBD1	TRBJ1-2	NA	TRBV28
CASNWGPDYEQYF	TGTGCCAGCAACTGGGGGCCCGACTACGAGCAGTACTTC	NA	TRBJ2-7	NA	TRBV7-9
CASSLPGASYEQYF	TGTGCCAGCAGTTTACCAGGAGCCTCCTACGAGCAGTACTTC	NA	TRBJ2-7	NA	TRBV28
CASSLAGGGYEQYF	TGTGCCAGCAGCTTGGCAGGAGGGGGCTACGAGCAGTACTTC	NA	TRBJ2-7	NA	TRBV5-4
CAWSVPHQGAGGNTIYF	TGTGCCTGGAGTGTACCCCATCAGGGGGCAGGAGGAAACACCATATATTTT	TRBD1	TRBJ1-3	NA	TRBV30
CASIGGSYEKLFF	TGTGCCAGCATCGGGGGGAGTTATGAAAAACTGTTTTTT	NA	TRBJ1-4	once	TRBV6-6
CASSLFLNTDTQYF	TGTGCCAGCAGCTTATTCTTGAACACAGATACGCAGTATTTT	NA	TRBJ2-3	NA	TRBV13
CASSYFSGTGPNTEAFF	TGCGCCAGCAGTTATTTTTCCGGGACAGGGCCGAACACTGAAGCTTTCTTT	TRBD1	TRBJ1-1	NA	TRBV5-1